Following are 13 T cell receptor beta chains from one sample sequenced in a study of graft-versus-host responses after intestinal transplantation. Assay: immunoSEQ multiplex PCR; the TCRdb copy retains only in-frame clones and omits some. The sample consists of 90,000 to 150,000 clones, about 93% of them appearing once. For these receptors, no antigen is known. Sequencing was performed on unstimulated CD4+ T cells sorted from spleen or lymph node cells, taken before intestinal transplant. The receptors originated from a human donor who received an intestinal transplant.

The chain is built from TRBV5-1 and TRBJ1-4; TRBD1 is a possible D gene (5 bases). The CDR3 has 14 amino acids. V was pared by 3 bases and J by 4 bases, with 10 bases between. Germline V lookup: CDR1 SGHRS, CDR2 YFSETQ. In DNA form, the CDR3 reads TGCGCCAGCAGCTCTTCCCAGGGTAATGAAAAACTGTTTTTT. It codes for CASSSSQGNEKLFF. The full variable domain, its missing parts supplied by reference TRBV5-1 and TRBJ1-4, is KAGVTQTPRYLIKTRGQQVTLSCSPISGHRSVSWYQQTPGQGLQFLFEYFSETQRNKGNFPGRFSGRQFSNSRSEMNVSTLELGDSALYLCASSSSQGNEKLFFGSGTQLSVL.

The chain uses TRBV5-1 and TRBJ2-6, with unresolved D. The CDR3 has 13 amino acids. Per germline, CDR1 SGHRS and CDR2 YFSETQ. Trimming left V 7 bases short and J 1 base short, with 6 bases between. The CDR3: CASAWSGANVLTF. DNA for the CDR3: TGCGCCAGCGCGTGGTCTGGGGCCAACGTCCTGACTTTC.

The CDR3 region has the DNA TGTGCCAGCTCCCGAGGGACAGTCTCTGGGGCCAACGTCCTGACTTTC. It translates to CASSRGTVSGANVLTF. The V call is TRBV18, the J call TRBJ2-6, with 7 bases matching TRBD1. V lost 6 bases to trimming and J lost 0 bases; unmatched junction nucleotides: 5. CDR3 length: 16 residues. Per the germline V gene, CDR1 is KGHSH and CDR2 is LQKENI.

J is TRBJ2-5 and V is TRBV10-3; 7 bases align to TRBD2. CDR3 length equals 15 residues. Germline V gene data show CDR1 as ENHRY and CDR2 as SYGVKD. Unmatched junction bases numbered 14, after V lost 2 bases and J lost 11 bases. The DNA for the CDR3 is TGTGCCATCAGTGAGGGGGTCGGGCGGGAGTCAATTCAGTACTTC. It yields the protein CAISEGVGRESIQYF.

This clone was counted a single time. The V and J genes are TRBV6-1 and TRBJ2-7; D is perhaps TRBD2 (6 bases). CDR1 and CDR2 (germline): MNHNS, SASEGT. The ends were cut back, 0 bases at V and 0 bases at J, with 12 bases in the middle. This CDR3 has 16 amino acids. DNA for the CDR3: TGTGCCAGCAGTGAAGCGAGGCGGGGCTACTCCTACGAGCAGTACTTC. Its translation: CASSEARRGYSYEQYF.

The rearrangement links TRBV25-1 to TRBJ1-2, with D uncertain. Germline CDR1 MGHDK, CDR2 SYGVNS. There are 18 residues in the CDR3. Trimming cost V 1 base and J 4 bases, with 22 bases left between them. The CDR3: CASSELDLRKNSVYGYTF. The CDR3 DNA follows: TGTGCCAGCAGTGAATTGGACTTAAGAAAAAACTCAGTCTATGGCTACACCTTC.

The V call is TRBV4-1, the J call TRBJ2-1, with 10 bases matching TRBD2. This CDR3 comprises 15 residues. The V gene's germline CDR1 is MGHRA and CDR2 YSYEKL. The trim removed 3 bases at V and 7 bases at J, leaving 6 bases unmatched. The CDR3 spells CASSHPSGGKNEQFF. Written as DNA, the CDR3 is TGCGCCAGCAGCCACCCTAGCGGGGGCAAAAATGAGCAGTTCTTC.

J is TRBJ1-1 and V is TRBV10-1, with unresolved D. This CDR3 comprises 13 residues. CDR1 is WNHNN and CDR2 is SYGVQD in the germline V gene (reference sequence). V lost 1 base, J lost 4 bases, and 7 bases lay in between. The CDR3 DNA sequence: TGCGCCAGCAGTGAGTATGAGGCCACTGAAGCTTTCTTT. Its protein is CASSEYEATEAFF.

The gene calls are TRBV29-1 and TRBJ2-7, with D uncertain. Germline loops: CDR1 SQVTM, CDR2 ANQGSEA. V shed 7 bases and J shed 6 bases, with 13 bases lying between them. The CDR3 runs to 11 residues. CDR3 in DNA: TGCAGCGCTGGTGAATGGAGCGAGCAGTACTTC. This gives the protein CSAGEWSEQYF.

V and J are TRBV5-1 and TRBJ1-4; D is unresolved. This CDR3 region has 13 residues. The germline gives CDR1 SGHRS, CDR2 YFSETQ. Trimming removed 0 bases from V and 5 bases from J, with 5 bases in between. As DNA, the CDR3 is TGCGCCAGCAGCTTGGAACCGAATGAAAAACTGTTTTTT. It is translated as CASSLEPNEKLFF.

V usage is TRBV9 and J usage is TRBJ2-7; TRBD2 matches 7 bases. The V gene end was trimmed by 0 bases and the J gene end by 2 bases; junction bases not matched to a gene: 11. The germline V gene encodes CDR1 SGDLS and CDR2 YYNGEE. The CDR3 loop spans 17 amino acids. This chain's CDR3 is CASSVGASGSLPYEQYF. The CDR3, as DNA: TGTGCCAGCAGCGTAGGGGCTAGCGGATCTCTCCCCTACGAGCAGTACTTC.

The J gene is TRBJ1-4, the V gene TRBV28, with TRBD1 as a possible D gene (6 bases). The V end was cut by 6 bases, the J end by 2 bases, with 13 bases between. The length of the CDR3 is 15 residues. CDR1 is MDHEN and CDR2 is SYDVKM in the germline V gene. The CDR3 DNA sequence: TGTGCCAGCAGCCCGGGGGGGGCGACTAATGAAAAACTGTTTTTT. Amino acid sequence: CASSPGGATNEKLFF.

This CDR3 is CASSQDFSNTGELFF. CDR3 DNA: TGTGCCAGCAGCCAGGACTTCTCGAACACCGGGGAGCTGTTTTTT. The rearrangement links TRBV5-4 to TRBJ2-2, with a tentative D call TRBD2 (5 bases). V lost 4 bases and J 0 bases, leaving 10 bases between the germline ends. The CDR3 extends over 15 amino acids. Germline V gene sequence: CDR1 SGHNT, CDR2 YYREEE (reference sequence).